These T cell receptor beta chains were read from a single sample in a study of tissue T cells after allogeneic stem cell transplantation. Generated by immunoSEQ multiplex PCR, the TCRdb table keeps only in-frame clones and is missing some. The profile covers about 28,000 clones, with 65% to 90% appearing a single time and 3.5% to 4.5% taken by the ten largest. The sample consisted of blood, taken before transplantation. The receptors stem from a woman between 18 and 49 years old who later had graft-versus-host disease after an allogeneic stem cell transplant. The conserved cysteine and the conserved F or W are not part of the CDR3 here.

ASSQDGTGAGGIQY	TRBV4-1	TRBJ2-4
ASSLGTEAF	TRBV7-9	TRBJ1-1
ASSSWDLRGTEAF	TRBV6-5	TRBJ1-1
ASSWHRGRGRELF	TRBV7-8	TRBJ2-2
ASSWEVNTEAF	TRBV27	TRBJ1-1
ASSYVRNSPLH	TRBV7-2	TRBJ1-6
ASSLRGMNTGELF	TRBV27	TRBJ2-2
ASSYWVGGADNEQF	TRBV6-2/TRBV6-3	TRBJ2-1
ASSLGYGNSPLH	TRBV7-9	TRBJ1-6
ASSSQGWLEQF	TRBV7-6	TRBJ2-1
AWSVRDRVWSDTEAF	TRBV30	TRBJ1-1
ASGGNGYT	TRBV9	TRBJ1-2
ASSSGGQNAWGTQY	TRBV27	TRBJ2-5
ASSYLRAGALTEAF	TRBV6-5	TRBJ1-1
ASSQDPYNEQF	TRBV4-1	TRBJ2-1
ASKRGGTEAF	TRBV11-2	TRBJ1-1
ASSLDRADTQY	TRBV5-4	TRBJ2-3
AWSAERTEAF	TRBV30	TRBJ1-1
ASSFTGLNTEAF	TRBV5-1	TRBJ1-1
ASSQFNNRGLGGYT	TRBV3-1/TRBV3-2	TRBJ1-2
ASSPNNRKNGQSYGYT	TRBV27	TRBJ1-2
ASSVTGGRTEAF	TRBV4-2	TRBJ1-1
ASSIRFSGNTIY	TRBV19	TRBJ1-3
AISADRDNEQF	TRBV10-3	TRBJ2-1
ASSFGSNPPNNEQF	TRBV6-5	TRBJ2-1
ASSLSGGGGANVLT	TRBV7-2	TRBJ2-6
ASSEGPLHTQY	TRBV9	TRBJ2-3
ASSPQDGPNYEQY	TRBV6-5	TRBJ2-7
AWSLTGGTVTEAF	TRBV30	TRBJ1-1
ASREAGAIIYNEQF	TRBV2	TRBJ2-1
ASSLRPGEALYTGELF	TRBV5-1	TRBJ2-2
ASSYGTNYGYT	TRBV6-5	TRBJ1-2
ASSGGQGAYEQY	TRBV5-1	TRBJ2-7
ACSRGTSRGEQY	TRBV30	TRBJ2-7
ASSLEVNTEAF	TRBV5-1	TRBJ1-1